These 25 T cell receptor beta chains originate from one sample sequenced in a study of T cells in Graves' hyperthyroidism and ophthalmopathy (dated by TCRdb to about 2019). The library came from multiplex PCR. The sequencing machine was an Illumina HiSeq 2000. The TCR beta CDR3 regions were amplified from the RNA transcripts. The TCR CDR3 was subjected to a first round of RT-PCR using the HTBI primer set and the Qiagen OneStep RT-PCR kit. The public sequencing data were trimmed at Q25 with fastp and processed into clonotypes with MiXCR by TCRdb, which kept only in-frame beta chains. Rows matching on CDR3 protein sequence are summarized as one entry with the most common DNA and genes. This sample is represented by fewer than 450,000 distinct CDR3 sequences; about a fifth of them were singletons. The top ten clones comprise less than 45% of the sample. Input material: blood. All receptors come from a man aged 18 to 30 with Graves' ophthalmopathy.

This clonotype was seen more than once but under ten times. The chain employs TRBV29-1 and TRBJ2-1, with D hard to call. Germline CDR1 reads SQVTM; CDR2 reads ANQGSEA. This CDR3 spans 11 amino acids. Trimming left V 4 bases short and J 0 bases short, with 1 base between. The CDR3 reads CSVASYNEQFF. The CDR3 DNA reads TGCAGCGTTGCCTCCTACAATGAGCAGTTCTTC.

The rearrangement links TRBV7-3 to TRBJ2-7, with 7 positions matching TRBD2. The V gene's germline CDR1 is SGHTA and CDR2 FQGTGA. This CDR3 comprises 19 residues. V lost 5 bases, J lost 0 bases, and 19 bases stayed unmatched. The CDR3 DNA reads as TGTGCCAGCAGCCTGAGTGAGGGGACTATGGAACCTGTCTCCTACGAGCAGTACTTC. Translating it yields CASSLSEGTMEPVSYEQYF.

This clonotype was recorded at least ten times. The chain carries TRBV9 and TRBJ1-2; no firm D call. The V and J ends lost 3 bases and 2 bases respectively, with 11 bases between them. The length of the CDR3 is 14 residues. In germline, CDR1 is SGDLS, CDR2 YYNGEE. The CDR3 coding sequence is TGTGCCAGCAGCGCCGCTTCGGGGAACTATGGCTACACCTTC. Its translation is CASSAASGNYGYTF.

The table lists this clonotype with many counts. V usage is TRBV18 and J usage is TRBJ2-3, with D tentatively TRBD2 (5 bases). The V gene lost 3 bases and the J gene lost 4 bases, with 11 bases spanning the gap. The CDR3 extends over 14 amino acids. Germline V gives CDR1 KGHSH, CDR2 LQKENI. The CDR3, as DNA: TGTGCCAGCTCACCCAGTGTGCGGGCAGATACGCAGTATTTT. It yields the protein CASSPSVRADTQYF.

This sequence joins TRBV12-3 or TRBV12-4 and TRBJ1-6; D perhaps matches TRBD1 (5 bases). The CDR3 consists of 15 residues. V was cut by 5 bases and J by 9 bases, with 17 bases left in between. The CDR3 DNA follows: TGTGCCAGCAGTCTCATTTGGCAGGGTTTTTCACCCCTCCACTTT. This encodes CASSLIWQGFSPLHF.

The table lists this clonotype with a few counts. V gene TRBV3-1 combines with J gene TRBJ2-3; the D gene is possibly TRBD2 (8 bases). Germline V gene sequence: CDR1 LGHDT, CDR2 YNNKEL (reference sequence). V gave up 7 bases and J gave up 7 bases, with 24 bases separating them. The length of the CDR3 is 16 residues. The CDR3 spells CASNQGGRGGSNTQYF. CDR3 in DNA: TGTGCCAGCAACCAGGGGGGACGGGGGGGTTCAAATACGCAGTATTTT.

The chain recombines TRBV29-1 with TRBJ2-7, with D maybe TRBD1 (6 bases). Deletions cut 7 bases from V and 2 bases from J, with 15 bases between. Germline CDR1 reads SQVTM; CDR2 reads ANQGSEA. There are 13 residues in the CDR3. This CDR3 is CSAITGSTYEQYF. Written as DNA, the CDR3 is TGCAGCGCCATCACAGGGAGTACCTACGAGCAGTACTTC.

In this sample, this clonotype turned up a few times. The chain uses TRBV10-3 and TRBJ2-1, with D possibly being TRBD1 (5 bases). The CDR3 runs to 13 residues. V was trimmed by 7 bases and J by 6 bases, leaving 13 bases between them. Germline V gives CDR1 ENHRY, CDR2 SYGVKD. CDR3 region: CAITGPDSNEQFF. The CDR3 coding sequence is TGTGCCATCACCGGACCCGACAGCAATGAGCAGTTCTTC.

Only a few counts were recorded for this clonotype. The CDR3: CSAPGGYEQYF. DNA for the CDR3: TGCAGTGCCCCGGGGGGCTACGAGCAGTACTTC. The chain employs TRBV20-1 and TRBJ2-7; 7 bases match TRBD2. There are 11 residues in the CDR3. V shed 6 bases, J shed 3 bases, and the junction held 2 bases outside the gene matches. Germline V CDR1 and CDR2: DFQATT, SNEGSKA (reference sequence).

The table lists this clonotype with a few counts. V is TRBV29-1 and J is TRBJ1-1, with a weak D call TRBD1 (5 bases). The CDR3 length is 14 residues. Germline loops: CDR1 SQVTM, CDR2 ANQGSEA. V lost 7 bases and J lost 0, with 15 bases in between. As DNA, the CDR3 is TGCAGCGCCCGGGACGGAGGTATGAACACTGAAGCTTTCTTT. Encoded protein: CSARDGGMNTEAFF.

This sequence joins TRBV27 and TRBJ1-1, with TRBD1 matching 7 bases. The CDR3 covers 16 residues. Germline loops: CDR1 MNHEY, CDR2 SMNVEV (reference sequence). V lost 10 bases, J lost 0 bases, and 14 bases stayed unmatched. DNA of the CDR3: TGTGCCAAAGAGTCCGGGACAGTAATCATGAACACTGAAGCTTTCTTT. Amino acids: CAKESGTVIMNTEAFF.

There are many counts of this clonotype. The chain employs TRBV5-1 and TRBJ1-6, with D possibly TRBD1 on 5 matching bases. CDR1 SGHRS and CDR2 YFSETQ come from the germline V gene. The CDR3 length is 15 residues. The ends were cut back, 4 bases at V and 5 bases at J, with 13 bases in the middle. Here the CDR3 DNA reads TGCGCCAGCAGCACGACAGTGGCCGATAATTCACCCCTCCACTTT. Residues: CASSTTVADNSPLHF.

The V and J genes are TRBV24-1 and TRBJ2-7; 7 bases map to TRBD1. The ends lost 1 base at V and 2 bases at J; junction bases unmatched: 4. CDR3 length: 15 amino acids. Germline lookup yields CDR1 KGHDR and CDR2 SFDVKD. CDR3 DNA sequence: TGTGCCACCAGTGATTTCAGGGACAGTACCTACGAGCAGTACTTC. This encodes CATSDFRDSTYEQYF.

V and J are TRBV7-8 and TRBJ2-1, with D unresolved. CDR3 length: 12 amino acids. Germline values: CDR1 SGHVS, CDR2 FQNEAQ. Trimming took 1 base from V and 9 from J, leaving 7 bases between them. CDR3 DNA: TGTGCCAGCAGCTTAGGCCCCTCTGAGCAGTTCTTC. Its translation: CASSLGPSEQFF.

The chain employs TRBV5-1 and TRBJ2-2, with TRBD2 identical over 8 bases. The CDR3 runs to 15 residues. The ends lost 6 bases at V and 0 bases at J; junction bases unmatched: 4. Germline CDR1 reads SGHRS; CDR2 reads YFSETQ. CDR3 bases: TGCGCCAGCACCCGGGAGGGTCCGAACACCGGGGAGCTGTTTTTT. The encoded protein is CASTREGPNTGELFF.

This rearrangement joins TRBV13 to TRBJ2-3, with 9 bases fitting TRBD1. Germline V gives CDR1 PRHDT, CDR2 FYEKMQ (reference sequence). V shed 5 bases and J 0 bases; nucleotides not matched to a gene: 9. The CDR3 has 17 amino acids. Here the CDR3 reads CASSRQKQGASTDTQYF. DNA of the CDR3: TGTGCCAGCAGCCGCCAAAAACAGGGGGCGAGCACAGATACGCAGTATTTT. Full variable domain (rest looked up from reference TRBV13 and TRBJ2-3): AAGVIQSPRHLIKEKRETATLKCYPIPRHDTVYWYQQGPGQDPQFLISFYEKMQSDKGSIPDRFSAQQFSDYHSELNMSSLELGDSALYFCASSRQKQGASTDTQYFGPGTRLTVL.

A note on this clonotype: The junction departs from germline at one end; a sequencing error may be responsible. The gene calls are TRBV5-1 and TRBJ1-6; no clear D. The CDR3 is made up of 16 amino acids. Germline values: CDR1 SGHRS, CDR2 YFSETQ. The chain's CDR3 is CASSLVGSSHASPLHF. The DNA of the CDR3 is TGTGCCAGCAGCTTGGTCGGGAGTAGTCATGCTTCACCCCTCCACTTT.

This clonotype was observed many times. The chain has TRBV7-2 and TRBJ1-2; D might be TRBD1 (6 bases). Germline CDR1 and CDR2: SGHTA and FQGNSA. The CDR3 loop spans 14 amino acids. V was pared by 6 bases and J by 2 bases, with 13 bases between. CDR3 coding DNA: TGTGCCAGCAGTTCCGGGACACAGAACTATGGCTACACCTTC. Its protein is CASSSGTQNYGYTF.

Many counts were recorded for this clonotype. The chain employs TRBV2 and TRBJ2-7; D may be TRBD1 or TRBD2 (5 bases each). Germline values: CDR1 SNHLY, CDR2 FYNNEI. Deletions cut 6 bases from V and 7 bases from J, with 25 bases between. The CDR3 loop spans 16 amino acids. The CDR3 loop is CASSSFRDRAVWEQYF. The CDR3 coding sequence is TGTGCCAGCAGCTCTTTCCGGGACCGGGCAGTTTGGGAGCAGTACTTC.

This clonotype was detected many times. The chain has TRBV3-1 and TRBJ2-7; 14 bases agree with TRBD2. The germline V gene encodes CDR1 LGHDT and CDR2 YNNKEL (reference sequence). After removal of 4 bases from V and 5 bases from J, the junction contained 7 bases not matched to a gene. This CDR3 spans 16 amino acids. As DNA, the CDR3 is TGTGCCAGCAGCCCCACCGGACTAGCGGGGGGTAACGAGCAGTACTTC. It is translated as CASSPTGLAGGNEQYF.

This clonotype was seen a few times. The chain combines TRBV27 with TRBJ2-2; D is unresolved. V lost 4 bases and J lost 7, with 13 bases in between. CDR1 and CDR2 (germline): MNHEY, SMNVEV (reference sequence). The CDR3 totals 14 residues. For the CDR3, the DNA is TGTGCCAGCAGTTCAGGCCTAGGAGTCGGGGAGCTGTTTTTT. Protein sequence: CASSSGLGVGELFF.

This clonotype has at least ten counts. CDR3 amino acids: CASTPGTSYEQYF. The CDR3, as DNA: TGTGCCAGCACCCCAGGGACCTCCTACGAGCAGTACTTC. The chain joins TRBV7-9 to TRBJ2-7; the D gene could be TRBD1 or TRBD2 (5 bases each). The CDR3 extends over 13 amino acids. Germline CDR1 is SEHNR and CDR2 is FQNEAQ (reference sequence). Trimming took 7 bases from V and 0 from J, leaving 10 bases between them.

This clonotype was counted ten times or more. CDR3 region: CASSLELLRMNTEAFF. CDR3 coding DNA: TGTGCCAGCAGCTTGGAGTTGCTGAGAATGAACACTGAAGCTTTCTTT. The chain links TRBV5-5 to TRBJ1-1; D gene uncertain. Germline values: CDR1 SGHKS, CDR2 YYEKEE (reference sequence). The germline V and J ends were trimmed by 0 bases and 0 bases, with 12 bases remaining between them. This CDR3 spans 16 amino acids.

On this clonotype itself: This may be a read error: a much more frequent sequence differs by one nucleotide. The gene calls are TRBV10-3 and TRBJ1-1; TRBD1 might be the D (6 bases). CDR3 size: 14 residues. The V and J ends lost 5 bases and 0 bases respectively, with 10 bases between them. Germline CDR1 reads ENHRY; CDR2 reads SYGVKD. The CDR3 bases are TGTGCCATCAGTACCGGACAGATGAACACTGAAGCTTTCTTT. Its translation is CAISTGQMNTEAFF.

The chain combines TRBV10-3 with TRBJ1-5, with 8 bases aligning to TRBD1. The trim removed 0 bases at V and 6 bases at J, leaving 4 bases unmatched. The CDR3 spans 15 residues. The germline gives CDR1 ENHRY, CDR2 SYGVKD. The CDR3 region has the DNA TGTGCCATCAGTGAGTCAACAGGGGGAGGTCAGCCCCAGCATTTT. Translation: CAISESTGGGQPQHF.